This TCR beta chain was profiled in a study of blood T cells in healthy people across ages. Study-level findings and limits: Strongly correlated with naive T cell percentage was TCR beta diversity. Donor CMV infection status was unknown, possibly confounding age-related changes in expanded clonotypes.

A second PCR, run for roughly 7 to 11 cycles, used a sample-barcoded 5' primer plus a J-beta primer mix. CDR3-containing paired-end reads numbered at least 2.5 million in each sample. One entry per CDR3 protein, called by TCRdb with MiXCR from the 5' RACE reads. The table lists 1.4 million or so distinct CDR3 sequences, under 55% of them singletons. The CDR3 has 14 residues. V shed 4 bases and J shed 4 bases, with 14 bases lying between them. Looked up from germline, CDR1 is DFQATT and CDR2 is SNEGSKA (reference sequence). On this clonotype: Its target is unknown.

The chain combines TRBV20-1 with TRBJ2-4; D possibly corresponds to TRBD2 (5 bases). The sample consisted of blood. The clonotype was recovered from a woman under 30 in good health. The CDR3 DNA reads as TGCAGTGCTATGGACTCCTACTTGAAAAACATTCAGTACTTC. Its protein product is CSAMDSYLKNIQYF.